This T cell receptor (beta chain) originates from a study of blood T cell repertoires in COVID-19. For the study at large: PBMCs, B-cell-depleted T cells, or T cells were the source of the cDNA or gDNA that made up the material.

Symptom resolution, clearance, or two negative PCRs marked the recovered donors of Cohort 3. The count of this clone is one. The CDR3 is made up of 15 amino acids. The table came from immunoSEQ multiplex PCR; TCRdb's copy has only in-frame clones and leaves some out. The top ten clones hold around 9% of a sample with just over 300,000 clones, roughly 87% of them seen once. The sequenced material came from PBMCs or T cells enriched from blood (not recorded which). This rearrangement joins TRBV12-2 to TRBJ2-2; the tabulated D call, TRBD1, remains unverified against the DNA. TRBV12-2 is classified as a pseudogene. The receptor's source is a woman aged 18-35 years who had recovered from COVID-19. The CDR3 DNA sequence: TGTGCAAGTCGCTTAGCGCAGGGGGCGACCGGGGAGCTGTTTTTT. This sequence encodes CASRLAQGATGELFF.